This paragraph reports one TCR beta chain. Its antigen is undetermined. The entry originates in a study of siplizumab effects on memory and regulatory T cells. Sequenced unstimulated subsets in a few donor pairs: CD4+ naive, CD4+ memory, CD8+ naive, CD8+ effector memory, CD8+ TEMRA. The length of the CDR3 is 14 residues. With 0 bases removed from V and 3 bases from J, the gap between germline ends came to 10 bases. Germline V gene data show CDR1 as SGHDT and CDR2 as YYEEEE. Libraries were prepared by immunoSEQ multiplex PCR; TCRdb keeps only in-frame clonotypes and omits some of them. In the table there are roughly 64,000 clones, about 96% of which are singletons. Points from the study as a whole: A significant reduction in alloreactive sequences traceable to unstimulated CD4+ memory cells was produced by siplizumab. The study found naive T cells seemingly more diverse than memory cells and seemingly major alloresponse contributors.

The TCR originated in a human donor in good health. The material sequenced was naive CD8+ T cells sorted from blood. This rearrangement joins TRBV5-6 to TRBJ2-7; D is ambiguous. The CDR3 spells CASSLDGNVYEQYF. The DNA of the CDR3 is TGTGCCAGCAGCTTGGACGGAAATGTCTACGAGCAGTACTTC.